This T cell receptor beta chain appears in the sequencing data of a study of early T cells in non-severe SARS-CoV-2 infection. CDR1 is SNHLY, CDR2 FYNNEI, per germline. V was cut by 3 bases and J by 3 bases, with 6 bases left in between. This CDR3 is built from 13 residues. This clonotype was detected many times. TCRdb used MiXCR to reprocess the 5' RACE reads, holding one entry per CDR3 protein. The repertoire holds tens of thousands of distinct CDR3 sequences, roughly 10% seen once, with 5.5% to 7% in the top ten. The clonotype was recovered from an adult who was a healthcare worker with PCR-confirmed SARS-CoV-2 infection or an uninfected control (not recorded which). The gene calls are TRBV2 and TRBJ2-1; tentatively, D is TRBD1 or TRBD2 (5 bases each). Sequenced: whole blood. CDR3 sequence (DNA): TGTGCCAGCAGTGAGAGGGGCTACAATGAGCAGTTCTTC. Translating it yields CASSERGYNEQFF.